Each of the 25 T cell receptor beta chains below was sequenced from the same sample in a study of shared clonotypes between healthy human individuals. Using immunoSEQ multiplex PCR, the repertoire was profiled, and TCRdb retains in-frame clones only, with some absent. This table holds fewer than 700,000 clones, around three quarters found once. Input material: PBMCs. These receptors came from a woman aged 40-49 years in good health. Some clones in this sample may be carry-over from other donors' samples.

The chain has TRBV10-2 and TRBJ1-1, with 7 bases aligning to TRBD1. Looked up from germline, CDR1 is WSHSY and CDR2 is SAAADI. V lost 6 bases, J lost 1 base, and 5 bases stayed unmatched. The CDR3 contains 14 residues. Here the CDR3 DNA reads TGCGCCAGCAGGACACGACAGGGGAACACTGAAGCTTTCTTT. It is translated as CASRTRQGNTEAFF.

V is TRBV15 and J is TRBJ2-7; D is unresolved. The CDR3 totals 15 residues. Germline-derived CDR1 and CDR2 are LNHNV and YYDKDF (reference sequence). V lost 0 bases and J 3 bases, leaving 12 bases between the germline ends. The CDR3 loop is CATSRDPGAIYEQYF. In DNA form, the CDR3 reads TGTGCCACCAGCAGAGATCCCGGAGCCATCTACGAGCAGTACTTC.

The chain uses TRBV28 and TRBJ1-5, with D possibly matching TRBD1 (5 bases). V gave up 1 base and J gave up 7 bases, with 26 bases separating them. This CDR3 has 19 amino acids. CDR1 MDHEN and CDR2 SYDVKM come from the germline V gene. CDR3 amino acids: CASSLSGGHTISKRQPQHF. Written as DNA, the CDR3 is TGTGCCAGCAGTTTATCAGGCGGACACACAATTTCGAAGAGGCAGCCCCAGCATTTT.

This clone has a handful of counts. The chain uses TRBV5-4 and TRBJ1-1, with D perhaps matching TRBD1 (6 bases). V lost 5 bases to trimming and J lost 5 bases, with 10 bases between them. The CDR3 contains 12 residues. Germline assignment: CDR1 SGHNT and CDR2 YYREEE (reference sequence). The CDR3 loop is CASRNRETEAFF. The DNA for the CDR3 is TGTGCCAGCAGGAACAGGGAAACTGAAGCTTTCTTT. Looking up the rest from reference TRBV5-4 and TRBJ1-1 gives the full variable domain: ETGVTQSPTHLIKTRGQQVTLRCSSQSGHNTVSWYQQALGQGPQFIFQYYREEENGRGNFPPRFSGLQFPNYSSELNVNALELDDSALYLCASRNRETEAFFGQGTRLTVV.

The V and J genes are TRBV27 and TRBJ2-7; possible D gene TRBD1, 5 bases. In germline, CDR1 is MNHEY, CDR2 SMNVEV (reference sequence). The CDR3 is 15 amino acids. V was pared by 1 base and J by 5 bases, with 15 bases between. CDR3 in DNA: TGTGCCAGCAGTTTATTAGGGGTTCTTGTGAACGAGCAGTACTTC. Protein: CASSLLGVLVNEQYF.

In this sample, this clone turned up many times. V and J are TRBV15 and TRBJ1-5; D possibly corresponds to TRBD1 (6 bases). The germline V gene has CDR1 LNHNV and CDR2 YYDKDF (reference sequence). The CDR3 extends over 15 amino acids. The ends were cut back, 0 bases at V and 5 bases at J, with 11 bases in the middle. The CDR3 nucleotides read TGTGCCACCAGCAGAGATAATAGGGGGTATCAGCCCCAGCATTTT. It is translated as CATSRDNRGYQPQHF.

The chain recombines TRBV10-3 with TRBJ1-4; 7 bases agree with TRBD1. CDR1 is ENHRY, CDR2 SYGVKD, per germline. The trim removed 6 bases at V and 3 bases at J, leaving 4 bases unmatched. The CDR3 is made up of 14 amino acids. CDR3 coding DNA: TGTGCCATCAGGGGGGACAGAGCTAATGAAAAACTGTTTTTT. Its protein is CAIRGDRANEKLFF.

The rearrangement uses TRBV5-1 and TRBJ2-1; TRBD2 might be the D (5 bases). Germline-derived CDR1 and CDR2 are SGHRS and YFSETQ. Trimming removed 0 bases at V and 6 bases at J, with 16 bases between. The CDR3 is 16 amino acids. CDR3 amino acids: CASSLGVSERSNEQFF. In DNA form, the CDR3 reads TGCGCCAGCAGCTTGGGGGTCAGTGAGCGGAGCAATGAGCAGTTCTTC.

This clone occurred a few times. This sequence joins TRBV9 and TRBJ1-1, with D possibly TRBD1 on 6 matching bases. The ends were cut back, 3 bases at V and 2 bases at J, with 14 bases in the middle. The germline CDR1 and CDR2 sequences are SGDLS and YYNGEE. The CDR3 sequence is 15 residues long. This CDR3 is CASSEEQGFNTEAFF. CDR3 nucleotides: TGTGCCAGCAGCGAAGAGCAGGGGTTTAACACTGAAGCTTTCTTT.

The chain carries TRBV11-2 and TRBJ2-3; perhaps TRBD2 as D (5 bases). The CDR3 length is 16 residues. Between the trimmed V and J ends, which lost 5 bases and 5 bases, there was a span of 20 bases. Germline lookup yields CDR1 SGHAT and CDR2 FQNNGV. The CDR3 DNA reads TGTGCCAGCAGCCCACCCACCCAGCCCCGGGGAGATACGCAGTATTTT. As protein: CASSPPTQPRGDTQYF.

The chain employs TRBV21-1 and TRBJ2-2; the D call in the table, TRBD1, was not verified against the DNA. TRBV21-1 corresponds to a pseudogene. There are 14 residues in the CDR3. The CDR3 DNA is TGTGCCAGCAGCAAAGGCAGGGCCGGTGGGGAGCTGTTTTTT. Translated: CASSKGRAGGELFF.

Comments on this clone: This may stem from a read error, because a much larger clone lies one nucleotide away. This CDR3 is also generated by other DNA sequences in the sample. This chain links TRBV29-1 with TRBJ1-5; the D gene is possibly TRBD1 (5 bases). CDR1 SQVTM and CDR2 ANQGSEA come from the germline V gene. The CDR3 is 13 amino acids. This chain's CDR3 is CSVELNGGQPQHF. The CDR3 DNA is TGCAGCGTTGAACTGAACGGGGGTCAGCCTCAGCATTTT.

The chain links TRBV5-1 to TRBJ1-5; D ambiguous. V lost 2 bases and J lost 2, with 11 bases in between. The CDR3 has 15 residues. From germline, CDR1 is SGHRS and CDR2 YFSETQ. The CDR3 bases are TGCGCCAGCAGCTTAGAAGGGAGAGGCAATCAGCCCCAGCATTTT. Protein product: CASSLEGRGNQPQHF.

This clone was counted a few times. This chain uses TRBV2 with TRBJ1-1; TRBD1 aligns across 9 bases. This CDR3 spans 15 amino acids. The V gene end was trimmed by 3 bases and the J gene end by 4 bases; junction bases not matched to a gene: 6. Germline lookup yields CDR1 SNHLY and CDR2 FYNNEI. The CDR3 coding sequence is TGTGCCAGCAGTGATAGATCGACAGGGGGCACTGAAGCTTTCTTT. Encoded protein: CASSDRSTGGTEAFF.

As DNA, the CDR3 is TGCAGTGCCCAGGGGGTCGAGACCCAGTACTTC. This translates into CSAQGVETQYF. The V gene is TRBV20-1, the J gene TRBJ2-5, with 7 bases matching TRBD1. CDR3 length: 11 residues. J gave up 5 bases and V 6 bases, and 3 bases lay outside the gene matches. Germline-derived CDR1 and CDR2 are DFQATT and SNEGSKA (reference sequence).

CDR3 sequence: CASSPVDKNIQYF. Written as DNA, the CDR3 is TGTGCCAGCAGCCCCGTAGACAAAAACATTCAGTACTTC. The V and J genes are TRBV5-4 and TRBJ2-4; the D is unclear. The CDR3 is 13 residues long. The ends were cut back, 4 bases at V and 3 bases at J, with 8 bases in the middle. Per germline, CDR1 SGHNT and CDR2 YYREEE (reference sequence).

The chain carries TRBV28 and TRBJ1-4; the match to TRBD1 covers 10 bases. The CDR3 is 16 residues long. After removal of 2 bases from V and 7 bases from J, the junction contained 7 bases not matched to a gene. The germline V gene has CDR1 MDHEN and CDR2 SYDVKM. This CDR3 is CASSLPDRGLGEKLFF. The CDR3 nucleotides read TGTGCCAGCAGTTTACCCGACAGGGGGCTAGGTGAAAAACTGTTTTTT.

The chain joins TRBV19 to TRBJ1-1; D is unresolved. The CDR3 consists of 15 residues. Trimming took off 4 bases at V and 6 bases at J, with 18 bases between the two ends. CDR1 is LNHDA and CDR2 is SQIVND in the germline V gene (reference sequence). The CDR3, as DNA: TGTGCCAGTAGTACCCCTCGGGCAGTTAACTCTGAAGCTTTCTTT. Encoded protein: CASSTPRAVNSEAFF.

The V and J genes are TRBV11-2 and TRBJ1-5, with D unclear. This CDR3 spans 14 amino acids. CDR1 is SGHAT, CDR2 FQNNGV, per germline. The V and J ends lost 4 bases and 0 bases respectively, with 7 bases between them. CDR3 protein: CASSSGNSNQPQHF. Here the CDR3 DNA reads TGTGCCAGCAGCTCCGGGAATAGCAATCAGCCCCAGCATTTT. Together with reference TRBV11-2 and TRBJ1-5, the CDR3 gives the full variable domain: EAGVAQSPRYKIIEKRQSVAFWCNPISGHATLYWYQQILGQGPKLLIQFQNNGVVDDSQLPKDRFSAERLKGVDSTLKIQPAKLEDSAVYLCASSSGNSNQPQHFGDGTRLSIL.

This chain joins TRBV5-8 and TRBJ2-1; D unresolved. Trimming removed 1 base from V and 0 bases from J, with 11 bases in between. CDR3 length: 16 amino acids. Germline loops: CDR1 SGHTS, CDR2 YDEGEE. The CDR3, as DNA: TGTGCCAGCAGCTTGATAGGATTCCTCTCCTACAATGAGCAGTTCTTC. This translates into CASSLIGFLSYNEQFF.

Worth noting for this clone: The sample has other DNA sequences that encode this CDR3 too. V usage is TRBV7-9 and J usage is TRBJ2-1; no reliable D call. The CDR3 spans 13 residues. Germline V gives CDR1 SEHNR, CDR2 FQNEAQ (reference sequence). With 1 base removed from V and 3 bases from J, the gap between germline ends came to 4 bases. In nucleotides, the CDR3 is TGTGCCAGCAGCTTAGACAGCTACAATGAGCAGTTCTTC. Translation: CASSLDSYNEQFF.

J is TRBJ1-4 and V is TRBV7-9; D gene unclear. CDR1 is SEHNR and CDR2 is FQNEAQ in the germline V gene (reference sequence). This CDR3 has 12 amino acids. Trimming stripped 5 bases from V and 10 bases from J, with 11 bases between. The DNA of the CDR3 is TGTGCCAGCAGCCCTCCGTCGGGAAAACTGTTTTTT. It specifies CASSPPSGKLFF.

Points on this clone: A far larger clone lies a single base away; this is likely a read error. The chain recombines TRBV7-9 with TRBJ1-2; D is undetermined. Germline values: CDR1 SEHNR, CDR2 FQNEAQ (reference sequence). The CDR3 contains 14 residues. The CDR3 bases are TGTGCCAGCAGCCACGCCGTTTCTAACTATGGCTACGCCTTC. Its translation: CASSHAVSNYGYAF.

The chain links TRBV5-1 to TRBJ2-6; D is tentatively TRBD1 or TRBD2 (5 bases each). The germline V gene has CDR1 SGHRS and CDR2 YFSETQ. V lost 0 bases and J lost 4, with 14 bases in between. This CDR3 has 17 residues. The CDR3 DNA reads TGCGCCAGCAGCTTGGAAGGGACCCCTGGAGGGGCCAACGTCCTGACTTTC. The encoded protein is CASSLEGTPGGANVLTF.

This clone was seen only a few times. V is TRBV19 and J is TRBJ2-1, with 10 nucleotides matching TRBD2. The V gene's germline CDR1 is LNHDA and CDR2 SQIVND (reference sequence). The trim removed 7 bases at V and 0 bases at J, leaving 6 bases unmatched. The CDR3 extends over 16 amino acids. The CDR3 sequence is CASKGASGGSYNEQFF. CDR3 sequence (DNA): TGTGCCAGTAAAGGGGCTAGCGGGGGCTCCTACAATGAGCAGTTCTTC.